This T cell receptor (beta chain) appears in the sequencing data of a study of identical twins. V trimming: 0 bases; J trimming: 0 bases; junction bases outside the gene matches: 14. This CDR3 has 19 amino acids. Germline V gene lookup returns CDR1 SGHRS and CDR2 YFSETQ. Only a few counts were recorded for this clonotype. The antigen remains undetermined. TCRdb re-called the 5' RACE reads through MiXCR, storing one row per CDR3 protein. The sample contains roughly 720,000 distinct CDR3 sequences, around a sixth of which appear only once. Notes on the study in general: Alpha sequences out of frame and shared by twins had excess low generation probability.

These records were also assigned to another study, of T cells expressing NK-cell markers.

The source material was PBMCs. The receptor was derived from a woman aged 18-35 years in good health. The chain recombines TRBV5-1 with TRBJ1-2, with TRBD1 matching over 7 bases. The DNA of the CDR3 is TGCGCCAGCAGCTTGGCTTCTTCGGACAGGAATAAAGCTAACTATGGCTACACCTTC. This codes for CASSLASSDRNKANYGYTF.